The 26 T cell receptor beta chains reported below all come from one sample, sequenced in a study of T cells in Graves' hyperthyroidism and ophthalmopathy. There were TCR beta CDR3 regions amplified from RNA transcripts. HTBI primers drove first-round RT-PCR of the TCR CDR3. From the multiplex PCR reads, TCRdb called clonotypes with MiXCR, one entry per CDR3 protein. The sample contains roughly 500,000 distinct CDR3 sequences, 35% to 55% of which appear only once. Sequencing used peripheral blood or thyroid tissue (not recorded which). The receptors here all came from an adult woman with Graves' disease, either hyperthyroidism or ophthalmopathy (not recorded which).

This clonotype was seen ten or more times. The V gene is TRBV2, the J gene TRBJ1-1; 8 nucleotides match TRBD1. This CDR3 spans 12 amino acids. Trimming cost V 8 bases and J 10 bases; bases outside gene matches: 9. Germline CDR1 is SNHLY and CDR2 is FYNNEI. The CDR3 region is CASSRTGRGAFF. For the CDR3, the DNA is TGTGCCAGCTCCCGGACAGGGCGAGGAGCTTTCTTT.

The genes are TRBV19 and TRBJ2-6; 8 bases map to TRBD1. Germline CDR1 and CDR2: LNHDA and SQIVND (reference sequence). V lost 6 bases to trimming and J lost 0 bases; unmatched junction nucleotides: 7. The CDR3 has 17 residues. The CDR3 region is CASSITGGYSGANVLTF. The CDR3 coding sequence is TGTGCCAGTAGCATAACAGGGGGGTACTCTGGGGCCAACGTCCTGACTTTC. Full variable domain (rest looked up from reference TRBV19 and TRBJ2-6): DGGITQSPKYLFRKEGQNVTLSCEQNLNHDAMYWYRQDPGQGLRLIYYSQIVNDFQKGDIAEGYSVSREKKESFPLTVTSAQKNPTAFYLCASSITGGYSGANVLTFGAGSRLTVL.

This clonotype was counted at least ten times. The chain carries TRBV20-1 and TRBJ2-5; 8 positions match TRBD2. The germline CDR1 and CDR2 sequences are DFQATT and SNEGSKA (reference sequence). The trim removed 6 bases at V and 1 base at J, leaving 7 bases unmatched. The CDR3 is made up of 14 amino acids. CDR3 in amino acids: CSASRGGLQETQYF. CDR3 DNA sequence: TGCAGTGCCTCCCGGGGGGGGCTCCAAGAGACCCAGTACTTC.

V is TRBV5-6 and J is TRBJ1-6, with D possibly TRBD1 on 5 matching bases. CDR3 length equals 14 residues. Germline V gene lookup returns CDR1 SGHDT and CDR2 YYEEEE. Trimming stripped 4 bases from V and 7 bases from J, with 12 bases between. In DNA, the CDR3 is TGTGCCAGCAGCATCGGGACCACAAATTCACCCCTCCACTTT. Protein sequence: CASSIGTTNSPLHF.

This sequence joins TRBV7-3 and TRBJ2-2; D unclear. The CDR3 spans 14 residues. CDR1 and CDR2 (germline): SGHTA, FQGTGA. The V and J ends lost 2 bases and 6 bases respectively, with 10 bases between them. This chain's CDR3 is CASSLSGYPGELFF. CDR3 in DNA: TGTGCCAGCAGCTTATCCGGGTACCCCGGGGAGCTGTTTTTT.

With respect to this clonotype: The germline gene is not matched at one end of the junction; a read error may be the cause. The gene calls are TRBV5-1 and TRBJ2-7, with D perhaps TRBD2 (6 bases). Germline CDR1 is SGHRS and CDR2 is YFSETQ. The CDR3 sequence is 13 residues long. The CDR3: CASSFSRDGERYF. DNA for the CDR3: TGCGCCAGCAGCTTTTCGCGGGATGGCGAGCGGTACTTC.

In DNA, the CDR3 is TGCAGCGTTGAGGCGCAGGGGACCTACGAGCAGTACTTC. Protein: CSVEAQGTYEQYF. The chain recombines TRBV29-1 with TRBJ2-7, with D perhaps matching TRBD1 (6 bases). Germline-derived CDR1 and CDR2 are SQVTM and ANQGSEA. This CDR3 spans 13 amino acids. V was cut by 3 bases and J by 2 bases, with 11 bases left in between.

The V call is TRBV6-5, the J call TRBJ1-4; D gene unclear. V gave up 7 bases and J gave up 11 bases, with 11 bases separating them. The CDR3 is made up of 11 amino acids. The V gene's germline CDR1 is MNHEY and CDR2 SVGAGI. The CDR3 reads CASTPRRKLFF. The CDR3 DNA sequence: TGTGCCAGCACTCCTAGGAGGAAACTGTTTTTT.

This rearrangement joins TRBV7-9 to TRBJ1-5; D gene uncertain. The CDR3 spans 17 residues. Deletions cut 1 base from V and 1 base from J, with 14 bases between. Germline CDR1 SEHNR, CDR2 FQNEAQ (reference sequence). The CDR3 sequence: CASSLEGLGLSNQPQHF. The CDR3 DNA reads TGTGCCAGCAGCTTAGAAGGTTTGGGCCTGAGCAATCAGCCCCAGCATTTT.

V and J are TRBV7-9 and TRBJ2-5, with TRBD2 identical over 8 bases. The CDR3 has 16 residues. Germline-derived CDR1 and CDR2 are SEHNR and FQNEAQ (reference sequence). V shed 5 bases and J 0 bases; nucleotides not matched to a gene: 8. CDR3 nucleotides: TGTGCCAGCAGCCTTATGAGCGGGAGAAACCAAGAGACCCAGTACTTC. Translation: CASSLMSGRNQETQYF.

This clonotype was seen at least ten times. This chain joins TRBV5-1 and TRBJ2-2; D is perhaps TRBD2 (7 bases). V lost 6 bases and J lost 4, with 19 bases in between. The CDR3 sequence is 16 residues long. Germline V lookup: CDR1 SGHRS, CDR2 YFSETQ. The CDR3 DNA reads TGCGCCAGCACCCAACCTGGGGGGGCCGGCACCGGGGAGCTGTTTTTT. Translated, it gives CASTQPGGAGTGELFF.

The V call is TRBV6-1, the J call TRBJ2-5; tentative D call: TRBD1 (6 bases). Gene TRBJ2-7 matches the end of the DNA better, so the J call may be wrong. CDR1 and CDR2 (germline): MNHNS, SASEGT. This CDR3 contains 11 residues. The CDR3 DNA reads as TGTGCCAGCGGCAGGGGAAGCGAGCAGTACTTC. Translated, it gives CASGRGSEQYF.

This clonotype was seen only a few times. The chain employs TRBV25-1 and TRBJ2-7; weak D call: TRBD1 (5 bases). Trimming took 1 base from V and 7 from J, leaving 14 bases between them. Germline values: CDR1 MGHDK, CDR2 SYGVNS. The CDR3 sequence is 14 residues long. DNA for the CDR3: TGTGCCAGCAGTGAATCCGCAGGGCTGAGGGAGCAGTACTTC. It is translated as CASSESAGLREQYF.

V is TRBV7-3 and J is TRBJ2-7, with 7 bases fitting TRBD1. Germline loops: CDR1 SGHTA, CDR2 FQGTGA. This CDR3 comprises 14 residues. V was pared by 8 bases and J by 1 base, with 8 bases of the junction left unmatched. The CDR3, as DNA: TGTGCCAGCCCTAAACCGGGACAGTCCTACGAGCAGTACTTC. Translation gives CASPKPGQSYEQYF.

This clonotype was seen at least ten times. This chain joins TRBV10-3 and TRBJ2-5; D is perhaps TRBD2 (5 bases). The V gene lost 3 bases and the J gene lost 4 bases, with 12 bases spanning the gap. Germline V gene data show CDR1 as ENHRY and CDR2 as SYGVKD. CDR3 size: 14 residues. The chain's CDR3 is CAISESEGRETQYF. The CDR3 DNA follows: TGTGCCATCAGTGAATCAGAGGGCAGAGAGACCCAGTACTTC.

This clonotype has at least ten counts. The CDR3 DNA reads TGCGCCAGCAGCCAACCCAACCGCGAGGGGTGGGGGCAGCCCCAGCATTTT. It is translated as CASSQPNREGWGQPQHF. The chain is built from TRBV4-1 and TRBJ1-5; D is possibly TRBD1 (5 bases). V lost 2 bases and J lost 7, with 21 bases in between. The germline V gene has CDR1 MGHRA and CDR2 YSYEKL. This CDR3 region has 17 residues.

Concerning this clonotype itself: Just one base apart from a much larger clone, this may be a read error. The chain is built from TRBV5-6 and TRBJ2-7; tentative D call: TRBD2 (6 bases). The ends were cut back, 2 bases at V and 5 bases at J, with 17 bases in the middle. The CDR3 runs 15 residues. Germline-derived CDR1 and CDR2 are SGHDT and YYEEEE. Here the CDR3 DNA reads TGTGCCAGCAGCTTTATTGGTAGCGGTGCCAACGAGCAGTACTTC. Its protein product is CASSFIGSGANEQYF.

The chain links TRBV7-3 to TRBJ2-5; 9 positions match TRBD1. Unmatched junction bases numbered 12, after V lost 5 bases and J lost 5 bases. The CDR3 is 16 amino acids. The germline V gene encodes CDR1 SGHTA and CDR2 FQGTGA. The CDR3 loop is CASSPPWDRAWETQYF. CDR3 sequence (DNA): TGTGCCAGCAGCCCCCCGTGGGACAGGGCCTGGGAGACCCAGTACTTC.

V and J are TRBV24-1 and TRBJ2-7; a possible D gene is TRBD1 (5 bases). Germline V CDR1 and CDR2: KGHDR, SFDVKD. This CDR3 is built from 15 residues. Trimming pared 9 bases from V and 2 bases from J, leaving 19 bases between. The CDR3, as DNA: TGTGCCACCCCCCCGGTCCGAAGGGGAACCTACGAGCAGTACTTC. Its translation: CATPPVRRGTYEQYF.

The CDR3 sequence: CASSLFVAGGETQYF. The CDR3 DNA is TGCGCCAGCAGCTTGTTCGTAGCGGGGGGTGAGACCCAGTACTTC. The chain recombines TRBV5-1 with TRBJ2-5, with 10 bases aligning to TRBD2. With V trimmed by 1 base and J by 5 bases, 5 bases remained unmatched. The CDR3 loop spans 15 amino acids. The germline V gene has CDR1 SGHRS and CDR2 YFSETQ.

The gene calls are TRBV15 and TRBJ2-7; 11 nucleotides agree with TRBD2. The V segment lost 3 bases and the J segment 4 bases; nucleotides outside the gene matches: 8. This CDR3 is 16 amino acids long. Germline V gene sequence: CDR1 LNHNV, CDR2 YYDKDF (reference sequence). The chain's CDR3 is CATSSLLGTSGYEQYF. In nucleotides, the CDR3 is TGTGCCACCAGCAGCCTACTTGGGACTAGCGGTTACGAGCAGTACTTC.

The chain joins TRBV20-1 to TRBJ1-5, with D tentatively TRBD1 (5 bases). The CDR3 has 12 amino acids. Germline assignment: CDR1 DFQATT and CDR2 SNEGSKA (reference sequence). With 3 bases removed from V and 5 bases from J, the gap between germline ends came to 8 bases. CDR3 nucleotides: TGCAGTGCTAGGGGCAGGGATCAGCCCCAGCATTTT. Translating it yields CSARGRDQPQHF.

This clonotype was seen many times. CDR3: CATRDSRSYEQYF. In nucleotides, the CDR3 is TGTGCCACCAGGGACAGTCGGTCATACGAGCAGTACTTC. This chain uses TRBV24-1 with TRBJ2-7, with D possibly matching TRBD1 (6 bases). The ends were cut back, 7 bases at V and 4 bases at J, with 13 bases in the middle. CDR1 and CDR2 (germline): KGHDR, SFDVKD. This CDR3 is built from 13 residues.

This clonotype has ten or more counts. The chain combines TRBV5-1 with TRBJ2-5, with D possibly called TRBD1 or TRBD2 (5 bases each). Germline V gives CDR1 SGHRS, CDR2 YFSETQ. The CDR3 length is 13 residues. The V and J ends lost 4 bases and 4 bases respectively, with 11 bases between them. The CDR3 DNA reads as TGCGCCAGCAGCCCAGGGAGAAGAGAGACCCAGTACTTC. Its protein product is CASSPGRRETQYF.

The chain uses TRBV2 and TRBJ2-2; 10 positions agree with TRBD2. Germline V gene data show CDR1 as SNHLY and CDR2 as FYNNEI. This CDR3 is built from 18 residues. The trim removed 1 base at V and 6 bases at J, leaving 11 bases unmatched. CDR3 region: CASSEGETLAGVPGELFF. Written as DNA, the CDR3 is TGTGCCAGCAGTGAAGGGGAGACTCTAGCGGGAGTTCCCGGGGAGCTGTTTTTT.

With respect to this clonotype: The CDR3 carries no conserved terminal phenylalanine or tryptophan, so it likely arises from a read error. V usage is TRBV24-1 and J usage is TRBJ1-4; D not certain. Per the germline V gene, CDR1 is KGHDR and CDR2 is SFDVKD. The CDR3 length is 16 residues. The CDR3 sequence is CTTSDLSEKGGEKLFV. DNA for the CDR3: TGTACCACCAGTGATTTGTCTGAAAAGGGCGGTGAAAAACTGTTTGTT.